This T cell receptor beta chain was sequenced for a study of blood T cell repertoires in COVID-19. Looking at the study overall: Sites across the United States, Italy and Spain contributed samples from acute and convalescent COVID-19. From T cells, B-cell-depleted T cells, or PBMCs came the material, which was cDNA or gDNA.

As processed by the authors: Using reference gene primer amplification, nucleated cell counts were estimated. Assay used: immunoSEQ multiplex PCR; TCRdb lists only in-frame clones, some missing. V, J and clone size are taken as reported in that table, and D and trimming were inferred from the DNA itself. Of roughly 250,000 clones listed, around 80% are singletons. The CDR3 has 14 residues. Losses at the gene ends were 2 bases for V and 2 bases for J; bases not matched to a gene: 4. From germline, CDR1 is GTSNPN and CDR2 SVGIG (reference sequence). V is TRBV30 and J is TRBJ2-3, with 7 nucleotides matching TRBD2. The receptor's source is a man aged 35 to 55 with active or convalescent COVID-19. Material for sequencing was peripheral blood. CDR3 region: CAWSLAAFTDTQYF. In DNA, the CDR3 is TGTGCCTGGAGTCTAGCGGCCTTCACAGATACGCAGTATTTT. Variable domain in full (rest from reference TRBV30 and TRBJ2-3): SQTIHQWPATLVQPVGSPLSLECTVEGTSNPNLYWYRQAAGRGLQLLFYSVGIGQISSEVPQNLSASRPQDRQFILSSKKLLLSDSGFYLCAWSLAAFTDTQYFGPGTRLTVL.